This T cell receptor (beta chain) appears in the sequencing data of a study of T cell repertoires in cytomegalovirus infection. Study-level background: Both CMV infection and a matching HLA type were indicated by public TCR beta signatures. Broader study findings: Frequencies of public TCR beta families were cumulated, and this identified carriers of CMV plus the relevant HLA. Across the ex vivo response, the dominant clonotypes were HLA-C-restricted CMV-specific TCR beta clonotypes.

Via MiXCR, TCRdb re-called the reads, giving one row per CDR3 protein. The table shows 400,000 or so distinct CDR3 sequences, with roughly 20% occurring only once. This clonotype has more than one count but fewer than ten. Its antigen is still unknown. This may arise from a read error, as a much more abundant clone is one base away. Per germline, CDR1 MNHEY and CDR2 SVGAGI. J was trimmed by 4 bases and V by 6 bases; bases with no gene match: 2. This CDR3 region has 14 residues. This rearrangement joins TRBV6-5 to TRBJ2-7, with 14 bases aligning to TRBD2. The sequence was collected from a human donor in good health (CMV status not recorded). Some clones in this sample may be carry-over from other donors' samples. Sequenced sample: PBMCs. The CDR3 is CASSRTSGRYEQYF. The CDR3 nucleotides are TGTGCCAGCAGCCGGACTAGCGGGAGGTACGAGCAGTACTTC.